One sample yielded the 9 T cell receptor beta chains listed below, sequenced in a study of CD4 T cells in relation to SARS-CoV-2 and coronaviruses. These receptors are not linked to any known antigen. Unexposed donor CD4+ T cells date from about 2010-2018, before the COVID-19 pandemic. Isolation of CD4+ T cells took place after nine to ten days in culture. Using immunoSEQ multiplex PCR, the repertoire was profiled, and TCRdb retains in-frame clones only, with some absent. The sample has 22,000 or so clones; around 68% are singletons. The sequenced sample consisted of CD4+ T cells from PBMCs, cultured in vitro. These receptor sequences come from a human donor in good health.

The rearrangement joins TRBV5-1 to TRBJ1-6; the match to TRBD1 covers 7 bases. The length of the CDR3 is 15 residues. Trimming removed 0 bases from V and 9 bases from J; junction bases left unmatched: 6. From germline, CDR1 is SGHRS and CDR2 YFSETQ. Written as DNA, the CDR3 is TGCGCCAGCAGCTTGGGACAGGGTGACTTTTCACCCCTCCACTTT. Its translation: CASSLGQGDFSPLHF. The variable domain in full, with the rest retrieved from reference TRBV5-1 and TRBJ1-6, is KAGVTQTPRYLIKTRGQQVTLSCSPISGHRSVSWYQQTPGQGLQFLFEYFSETQRNKGNFPGRFSGRQFSNSRSEMNVSTLELGDSALYLCASSLGQGDFSPLHFGNGTRLTVT.

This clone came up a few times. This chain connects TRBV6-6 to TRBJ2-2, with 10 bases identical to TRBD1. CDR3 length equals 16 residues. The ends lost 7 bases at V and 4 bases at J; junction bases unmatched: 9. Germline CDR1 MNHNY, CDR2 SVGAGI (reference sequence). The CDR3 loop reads CASIMGQGRGTGELFF. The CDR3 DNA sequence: TGTGCCAGCATCATGGGACAGGGGAGGGGCACCGGGGAGCTGTTTTTT.

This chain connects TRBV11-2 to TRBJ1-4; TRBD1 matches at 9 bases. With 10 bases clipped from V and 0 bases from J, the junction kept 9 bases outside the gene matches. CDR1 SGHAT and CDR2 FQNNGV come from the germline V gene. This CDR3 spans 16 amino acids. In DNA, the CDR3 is TGTGCCACCACGGGACAGGGTACCGCAACTAATGAAAAACTGTTTTTT. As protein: CATTGQGTATNEKLFF.

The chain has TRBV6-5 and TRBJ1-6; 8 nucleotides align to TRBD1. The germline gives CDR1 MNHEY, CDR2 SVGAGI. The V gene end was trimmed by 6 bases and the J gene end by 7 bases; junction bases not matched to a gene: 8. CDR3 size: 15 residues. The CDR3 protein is CASRTGQGWNSPLHF. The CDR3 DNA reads TGTGCCAGCAGAACCGGACAGGGCTGGAATTCACCCCTCCACTTT.

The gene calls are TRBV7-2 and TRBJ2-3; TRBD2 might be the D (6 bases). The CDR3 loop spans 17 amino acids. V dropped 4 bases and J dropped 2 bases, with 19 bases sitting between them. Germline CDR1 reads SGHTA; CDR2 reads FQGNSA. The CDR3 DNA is TGTGCCAGCAGCTGGACGGGCGGGGCTGGTTCCACAGATACGCAGTATTTT. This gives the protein CASSWTGGAGSTDTQYF.

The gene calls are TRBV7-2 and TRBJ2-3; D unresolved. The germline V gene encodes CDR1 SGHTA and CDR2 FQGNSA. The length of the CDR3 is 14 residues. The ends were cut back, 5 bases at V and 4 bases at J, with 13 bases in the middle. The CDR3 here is CASSLNSLADTQYF. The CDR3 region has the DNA TGTGCCAGCAGCCTTAATAGCCTGGCAGATACGCAGTATTTT.

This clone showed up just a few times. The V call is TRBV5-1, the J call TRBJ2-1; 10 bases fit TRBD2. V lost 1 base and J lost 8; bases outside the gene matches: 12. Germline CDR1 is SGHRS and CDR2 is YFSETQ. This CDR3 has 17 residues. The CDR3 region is CASSLIGSGGPGDEQFF. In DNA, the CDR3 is TGCGCCAGCAGCTTGATCGGTAGCGGGGGGCCCGGGGATGAGCAGTTCTTC.

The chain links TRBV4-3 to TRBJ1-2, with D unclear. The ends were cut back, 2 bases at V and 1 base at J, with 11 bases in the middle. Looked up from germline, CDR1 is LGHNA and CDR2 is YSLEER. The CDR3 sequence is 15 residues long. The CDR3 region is CASSQSMGSNYGYTF. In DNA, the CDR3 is TGCGCCAGCAGCCAATCGATGGGGAGTAACTATGGCTACACCTTC.

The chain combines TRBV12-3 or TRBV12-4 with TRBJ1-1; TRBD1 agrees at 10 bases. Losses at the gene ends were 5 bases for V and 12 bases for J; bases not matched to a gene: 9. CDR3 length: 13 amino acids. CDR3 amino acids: CASSLPTGGRTFF. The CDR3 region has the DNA TGTGCCAGCAGTCTTCCGACAGGGGGCAGAACTTTCTTT.